The 2 T cell receptor beta chains below come from one sample, sequenced in a study of blood T cell repertoires in COVID-19. This table comes from immunoSEQ multiplex PCR, and its TCRdb copy is limited to in-frame clones, with some not included. The table records about 260,000 clones, over 80% of them present only once. Sequenced sample: PBMCs or T cells enriched from blood (not recorded which). The receptors here all came from a woman aged 35 to 49 who had been exposed to COVID-19.

This clone was recorded once. The chain employs TRBV21-1 and TRBJ1-3. TRBV21-1 is assigned pseudogene status. CDR3 size: 15 residues. The CDR3 loop reads CASSPRQSAGNTIYF. DNA for the CDR3: TGTGCCAGCAGCCCCCGTCAAAGCGCTGGAAACACCATATATTTT.

The chain couples TRBV9 to TRBJ1-2; D may be TRBD1 (5 bases). V lost 3 bases to trimming and J lost 6 bases, with 9 bases between them. The CDR3 has 12 amino acids. The germline V gene has CDR1 SGDLS and CDR2 YYNGEE. The CDR3 DNA follows: TGTGCCAGCAGCGCTCAGGGCCATGGCTACACCTTC. Translated: CASSAQGHGYTF. The full variable domain, with the rest looked up from reference TRBV9 and TRBJ1-2, is DSGVTQTPKHLITATGQRVTLRCSPRSGDLSVYWYQQSLDQGLQFLIQYYNGEERAKGNILERFSAQQFPDLHSELNLSSLELGDSALYFCASSAQGHGYTFGSGTRLTVV.